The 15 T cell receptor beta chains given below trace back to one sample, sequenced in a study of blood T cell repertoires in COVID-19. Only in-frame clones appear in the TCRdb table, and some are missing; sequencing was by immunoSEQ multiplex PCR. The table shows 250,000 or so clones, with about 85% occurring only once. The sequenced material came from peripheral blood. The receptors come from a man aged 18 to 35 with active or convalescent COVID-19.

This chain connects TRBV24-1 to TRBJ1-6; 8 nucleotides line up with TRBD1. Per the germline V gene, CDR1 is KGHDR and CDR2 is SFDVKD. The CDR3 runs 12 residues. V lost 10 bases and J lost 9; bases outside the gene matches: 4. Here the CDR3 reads CATGQGGSPLHF. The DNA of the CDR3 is TGTGCCACAGGACAGGGTGGTTCACCCCTCCACTTT.

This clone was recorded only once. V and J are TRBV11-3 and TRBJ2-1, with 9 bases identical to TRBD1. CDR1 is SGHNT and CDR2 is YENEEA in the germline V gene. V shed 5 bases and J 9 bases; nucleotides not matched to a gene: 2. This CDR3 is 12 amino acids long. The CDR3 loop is CASSKTGGEQFF. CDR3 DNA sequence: TGTGCCAGCAGCAAGACAGGGGGTGAGCAGTTCTTC.

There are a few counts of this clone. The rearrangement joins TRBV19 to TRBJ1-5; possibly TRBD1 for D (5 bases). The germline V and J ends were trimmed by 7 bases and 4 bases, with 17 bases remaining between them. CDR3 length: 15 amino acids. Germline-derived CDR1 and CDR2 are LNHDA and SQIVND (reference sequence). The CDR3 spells CASKIPGRENQPQHF. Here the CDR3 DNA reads TGTGCCAGTAAAATTCCGGGACGGGAGAATCAGCCCCAGCATTTT.

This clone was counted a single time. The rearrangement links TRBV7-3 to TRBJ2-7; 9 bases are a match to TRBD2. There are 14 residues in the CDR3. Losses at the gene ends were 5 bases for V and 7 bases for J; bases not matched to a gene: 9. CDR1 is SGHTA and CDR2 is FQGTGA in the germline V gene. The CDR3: CASSPGGSGSEQYF. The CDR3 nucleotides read TGTGCCAGCAGCCCCGGTGGTAGCGGGAGTGAGCAGTACTTC.

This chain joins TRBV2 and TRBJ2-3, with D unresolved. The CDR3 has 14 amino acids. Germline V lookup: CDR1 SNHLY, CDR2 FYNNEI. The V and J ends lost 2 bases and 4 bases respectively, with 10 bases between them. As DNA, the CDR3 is TGTGCCAGCAGTGAAACAACTAAGGCAGATACGCAGTATTTT. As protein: CASSETTKADTQYF.

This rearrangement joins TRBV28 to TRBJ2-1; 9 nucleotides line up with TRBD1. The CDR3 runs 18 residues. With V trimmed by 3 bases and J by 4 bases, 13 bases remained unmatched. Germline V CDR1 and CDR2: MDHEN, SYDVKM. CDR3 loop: CASSFPGWDRVRYNEQFF. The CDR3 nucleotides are TGTGCCAGCAGTTTCCCCGGATGGGACAGGGTAAGATACAATGAGCAGTTCTTC.

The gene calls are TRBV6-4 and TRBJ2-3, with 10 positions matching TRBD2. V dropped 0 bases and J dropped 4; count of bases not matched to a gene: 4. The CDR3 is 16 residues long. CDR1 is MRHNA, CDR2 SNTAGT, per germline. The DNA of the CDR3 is TGTGCCAGCAGTGACTCGAGCGGGGGGGCCGCAGATACGCAGTATTTT. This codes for CASSDSSGGAADTQYF.

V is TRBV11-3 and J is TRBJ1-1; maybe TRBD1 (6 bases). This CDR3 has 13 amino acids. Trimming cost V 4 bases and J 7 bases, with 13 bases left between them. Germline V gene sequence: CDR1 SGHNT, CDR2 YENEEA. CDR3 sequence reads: CASSSTRTDEAFF. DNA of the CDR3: TGTGCCAGCAGCTCCACCCGGACAGATGAAGCTTTCTTT.

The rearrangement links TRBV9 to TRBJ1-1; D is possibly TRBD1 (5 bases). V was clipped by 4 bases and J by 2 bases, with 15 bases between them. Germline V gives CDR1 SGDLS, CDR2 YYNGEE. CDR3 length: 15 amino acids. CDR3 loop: CASSLLRGGNTEAFF. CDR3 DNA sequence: TGTGCCAGCAGCCTCCTCCGGGGGGGTAACACTGAAGCTTTCTTT. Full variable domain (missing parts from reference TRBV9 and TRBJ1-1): DSGVTQTPKHLITATGQRVTLRCSPRSGDLSVYWYQQSLDQGLQFLIQYYNGEERAKGNILERFSAQQFPDLHSELNLSSLELGDSALYFCASSLLRGGNTEAFFGQGTRLTVV.

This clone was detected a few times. DNA of the CDR3: TGTGCCAGCAGCTTAAGGGGTGGGGCCAACGTCCTGACTTTC. Amino acid sequence: CASSLRGGANVLTF. The chain is built from TRBV7-2 and TRBJ2-6, with TRBD1 as a possible D gene (5 bases). The CDR3 is 14 residues long. Germline assignment: CDR1 SGHTA and CDR2 FQGNSA. V lost 2 bases and J lost 3, with 5 bases in between.

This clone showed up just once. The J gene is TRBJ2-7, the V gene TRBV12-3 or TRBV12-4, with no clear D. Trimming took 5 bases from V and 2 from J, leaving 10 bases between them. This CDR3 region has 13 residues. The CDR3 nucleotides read TGTGCCAGCAGTCCTCGTCCTACCTACGAGCAGTACTTC. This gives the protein CASSPRPTYEQYF.

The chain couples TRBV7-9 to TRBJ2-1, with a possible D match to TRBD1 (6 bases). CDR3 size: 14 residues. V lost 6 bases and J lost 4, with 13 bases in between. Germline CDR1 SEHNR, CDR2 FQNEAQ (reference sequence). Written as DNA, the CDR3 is TGTGCCAGCAGACCGGACAGCCTGTACAATGAGCAGTTCTTC. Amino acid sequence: CASRPDSLYNEQFF.

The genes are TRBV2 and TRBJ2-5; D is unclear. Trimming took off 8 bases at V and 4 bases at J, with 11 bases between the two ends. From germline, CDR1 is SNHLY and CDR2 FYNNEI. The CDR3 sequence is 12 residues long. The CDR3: CASRRDPETQYF. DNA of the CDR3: TGTGCCAGCCGGAGAGACCCAGAGACCCAGTACTTC.

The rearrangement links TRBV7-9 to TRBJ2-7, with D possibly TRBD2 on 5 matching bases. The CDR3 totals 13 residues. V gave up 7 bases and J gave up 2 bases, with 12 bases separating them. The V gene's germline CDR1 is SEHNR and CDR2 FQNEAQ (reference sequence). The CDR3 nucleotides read TGTGCCAGCACTCTTTCGGGAACCTACGAGCAGTACTTC. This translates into CASTLSGTYEQYF. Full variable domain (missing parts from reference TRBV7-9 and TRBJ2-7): DTGVSQNPRHKITKRGQNVTFRCDPISEHNRLYWYRQTLGQGPEFLTYFQNEAQLEKSRLLSDRFSAERPKGSFSTLEIQRTEQGDSAMYLCASTLSGTYEQYFGPGTRLTVT.

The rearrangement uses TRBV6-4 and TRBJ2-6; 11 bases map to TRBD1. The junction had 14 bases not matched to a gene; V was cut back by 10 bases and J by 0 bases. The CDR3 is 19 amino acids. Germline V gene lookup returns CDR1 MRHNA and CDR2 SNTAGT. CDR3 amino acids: CATREIEGQGDSGANVLTF. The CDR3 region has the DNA TGTGCCACCAGGGAAATAGAGGGACAGGGGGACTCTGGGGCCAACGTCCTGACTTTC.